The present TCR beta chain was sequenced within a study of T cell responses to AZD1222 COVID-19 vaccine. General study findings and limits: An increase in Spike-specific TCR breadth and depth was observed after two AZD1222 doses. Clonal diversity was possibly underestimated; the donors were predominantly white British and more often female.

V lost 5 bases, J lost 8 bases, and 22 bases lay in between. The germline V gene encodes CDR1 SGHAT and CDR2 FQNNGV. The CDR3 length is 15 residues. Clones were read by immunoSEQ multiplex PCR, and TCRdb kept only the in-frame ones, dropping some. The top ten clones hold around 1.5% of a sample with under 95,000 clones, roughly 90% of them seen once. A remark on this clone: Its antigen remains unidentified.

This chain uses TRBV11-2 with TRBJ2-7; unclear D gene. The clonotype comes from an adult who received the AZD1222 COVID-19 vaccine. The specimen comprised peripheral blood, sampled 28 days after the second AZD1222 dose. The CDR3 loop is CASSTLRWDAKKQYF. The CDR3 DNA follows: TGTGCCAGCAGCACCCTACGATGGGATGCAAAGAAGCAGTACTTC.